What follows is one TCR beta chain and its context. PBMC libraries mostly used around 460 ng of input genomic DNA, with six replicates per sample. Assay used: immunoSEQ multiplex PCR; TCRdb lists only in-frame clones, some missing. The sample includes some 15,000 clones, approximately 70% of them seen just once. Time point noted: after neoadjuvant nivolumab, at surgical resection. This specimen belongs to a study of neoadjuvant anti-PD-1 for oral cavity cancer. The wider study: Nivolumab at 3 mg/kg was mostly given biweekly, three to four doses, pre-surgery.

Looked up from germline, CDR1 is SQVTM and CDR2 is ANQGSEA. This CDR3 region has 15 residues. The V and J ends lost 4 bases and 4 bases respectively, with 20 bases between them. This receptor was obtained from a person between 40 and 85 years old with oral cavity squamous cell carcinoma. The specimen was PBMCs, collected after nivolumab (anti-PD-1) treatment. V is TRBV29-1 and J is TRBJ2-7, with D possibly being TRBD1 or TRBD2 (6 bases each). The CDR3 spells CSVVGSRDTAYEQYF. In DNA form, the CDR3 reads TGCAGCGTTGTGGGCTCGCGGGACACCGCGTACGAGCAGTACTTC.